This T cell receptor beta chain was retrieved from a study of T cells after yellow fever vaccination. This clonotype was seen a few times. Production of TCR cDNA was by 5'RACE template switching, which also added a universal primer site and UMIs. MiXCR, applied by TCRdb to the 5' RACE reads, yields one record per CDR3 protein. The data contain some 300,000 distinct CDR3 sequences, 3% to 4.5% of them singletons. This material consisted of PBMCs, taken on the day of the yellow fever booster vaccination. The TCR originated in a man aged 18 to 30 who received the YFV17D yellow fever vaccine.

CDR3: CASSPEIGLAQHF. The CDR3 DNA is TGTGCCAGCAGCCCGGAGATAGGGTTGGCCCAGCATTTT. The chain combines TRBV7-6 with TRBJ1-5; D is unclear. The CDR3 is 13 residues long. CDR1 and CDR2 from the germline V gene are SGHVS and FNYEAQ. With 5 bases removed from V and 11 bases from J, the gap between germline ends came to 16 bases. Using reference TRBV7-6 and TRBJ1-5 for the parts outside the CDR3, the full variable domain is GAGVSQSPRYKVTKRGQDVALRCDPISGHVSLYWYRQALGQGPEFLTYFNYEAQQDKSGLPNDRFSAERPEGSISTLTIQRTEQRDSAMYRCASSPEIGLAQHFGDGTRLSIL.